Below are 30 T cell receptor beta chains sequenced from a single sample in a study of T cell responses to AZD1222 COVID-19 vaccine. The data were produced by immunoSEQ multiplex PCR, yet TCRdb's version contains in-frame clones alone and is incomplete. The sample contains around 52,000 clones, approximately 86% of which appear only once. The starting material was peripheral blood, obtained on day 0 of AZD1222 vaccination. The receptors were gathered from an adult in good health.

The rearrangement uses TRBV11-2 and TRBJ2-3; 8 bases are shared with TRBD2. CDR3 length: 14 amino acids. V gave up 2 bases and J gave up 14 bases; unmatched junction bases: 12. CDR1 SGHAT and CDR2 FQNNGV come from the germline V gene. The CDR3: CASSLNNPGLGTYF. In DNA form, the CDR3 reads TGTGCCAGCAGCTTAAATAACCCGGGACTAGGGACGTATTTT.

The chain joins TRBV28 to TRBJ2-4; 10 positions agree with TRBD2. The CDR3 runs to 15 residues. The V gene's germline CDR1 is MDHEN and CDR2 SYDVKM. Trimming cost V 6 bases and J 0 bases; bases outside gene matches: 2. CDR3 sequence: CASSLAGVAKNIQYF. CDR3 DNA: TGTGCCAGCAGCCTAGCGGGAGTAGCCAAAAACATTCAGTACTTC.

The chain is built from TRBV9 and TRBJ2-1, with TRBD2 matching 9 bases. Germline CDR1 reads SGDLS; CDR2 reads YYNGEE. J was trimmed by 7 bases and V by 0 bases; bases with no gene match: 5. The CDR3 consists of 15 residues. Here the CDR3 DNA reads TGTGCCAGCAGCGTAGAAATAGCGGGAGTTAATGAGCAGTTCTTC. Translating gives CASSVEIAGVNEQFF.

The genes are TRBV5-1 and TRBJ2-7; 15 bases align to TRBD2. CDR3 size: 16 residues. The germline V gene has CDR1 SGHRS and CDR2 YFSETQ. V trimming: 4 bases; J trimming: 7 bases; junction bases outside the gene matches: 9. This CDR3 is CASSTGLAGGQDEQYF. The CDR3 coding sequence is TGCGCCAGCAGCACCGGACTAGCGGGAGGGCAGGATGAGCAGTACTTC.

This clone occurred a few times. The CDR3 DNA reads TGTGCCAGCAGTGAAAACAGCCCGAACACCGGGGAGCTGTTTTTT. Translated: CASSENSPNTGELFF. This chain uses TRBV2 with TRBJ2-2; unclear D gene. Germline assignment: CDR1 SNHLY and CDR2 FYNNEI. Trimming stripped 2 bases from V and 0 bases from J, with 7 bases between. This CDR3 contains 15 residues.

V and J are TRBV6-1 and TRBJ1-1; no clear D gene. The CDR3 length is 13 residues. Germline CDR1 is MNHNS and CDR2 is SASEGT. Deletions cut 3 bases from V and 1 base from J, with 6 bases between. As DNA, the CDR3 is TGTGCCAGCAGTGAGAAGGAGAACACTGAAGCTTTCTTT. Residues: CASSEKENTEAFF.

This clone has a single count. The CDR3 loop is CASSSIPGTSGSYNEQFF. The DNA for the CDR3 is TGTGCCAGCAGCTCTATTCCCGGGACTAGCGGCTCCTACAATGAGCAGTTCTTC. The chain is built from TRBV21-1 and TRBJ2-1; the listed D gene, TRBD2, was not tested against the DNA. TRBV21-1 is termed a pseudogene. The length of the CDR3 is 18 residues.

The V gene is TRBV19, the J gene TRBJ2-3, with 11 bases fitting TRBD2. V trimming: 7 bases; J trimming: 9 bases; junction bases outside the gene matches: 18. The germline gives CDR1 LNHDA, CDR2 SQIVND (reference sequence). The CDR3 has 17 amino acids. Here the CDR3 DNA reads TGTGCCAGTACTCCCGGAGGGGGAACTAGCGGGAGAGGGACGCAGTATTTT. Translated: CASTPGGGTSGRGTQYF.

This chain uses TRBV6-2 or TRBV6-3 with TRBJ2-7, with TRBD1 matching over 7 bases. This CDR3 comprises 15 residues. The germline V gene has CDR1 MNHEY and CDR2 SVGEGT. V lost 2 bases to trimming and J lost 3 bases; unmatched junction nucleotides: 7. The CDR3 region has the DNA TGTGCCAGCAGTTACCGGGCAGGGGGACGCTACGAGCAGTACTTC. Its translation is CASSYRAGGRYEQYF.

The chain is built from TRBV6-1 and TRBJ2-5, with D perhaps matching TRBD2 (6 bases). This CDR3 comprises 17 residues. V was trimmed by 0 bases and J by 3 bases, leaving 17 bases between them. Germline assignment: CDR1 MNHNS and CDR2 SASEGT. CDR3 region: CASSEALMGGRKETQYF. DNA of the CDR3: TGTGCCAGCAGTGAAGCGCTTATGGGAGGAAGGAAAGAGACCCAGTACTTC.

The rearrangement uses TRBV5-1 and TRBJ2-1; a weak D match, TRBD2 (6 bases). Trimming removed 0 bases at V and 5 bases at J, with 9 bases between. CDR1 is SGHRS and CDR2 is YFSETQ in the germline V gene. The CDR3 is 14 amino acids. The CDR3: CASSLGPGDNEQFF. CDR3 DNA sequence: TGCGCCAGCAGCTTGGGTCCGGGGGACAATGAGCAGTTCTTC.

The CDR3 DNA reads as TGTGCCAGCTCACGACAGGGGACTAGAATCGGCGAGCAGTACTTC. The encoded protein is CASSRQGTRIGEQYF. The chain joins TRBV18 to TRBJ2-7; D is tentatively TRBD1 or TRBD2 (8 bases each). The CDR3 is 15 residues long. V lost 4 bases and J lost 6, with 19 bases in between. Germline V gene data show CDR1 as KGHSH and CDR2 as LQKENI. The variable domain in full, with the rest retrieved from reference TRBV18 and TRBJ2-7, is NAGVMQNPRHLVRRRGQEARLRCSPMKGHSHVYWYRQLPEEGLKFMVYLQKENIIDESGMPKERFSAEFPKEGPSILRIQQVVRGDSAAYFCASSRQGTRIGEQYFGPGTRLTVT.

The chain is built from TRBV7-2 and TRBJ2-7, with D perhaps matching TRBD1 or TRBD2 (5 bases each). Germline V lookup: CDR1 SGHTA, CDR2 FQGNSA. The CDR3 length is 14 residues. V shed 3 bases and J shed 2 bases, with 11 bases lying between them. The CDR3 reads CASSFGLGAYEQYF. The CDR3 region has the DNA TGTGCCAGCAGCTTCGGCCTGGGGGCCTACGAGCAGTACTTC.

This rearrangement joins TRBV4-1 to TRBJ1-6; D might be TRBD1 (5 bases). The CDR3 has 15 amino acids. Trimming pared 6 bases from V and 10 bases from J, leaving 19 bases between. Germline V gives CDR1 MGHRA, CDR2 YSYEKL. DNA of the CDR3: TGCGCCAGCAGTACCCAGGCAGGGTACGGATCACCCCTCCACTTT. This gives the protein CASSTQAGYGSPLHF.

This clone was found many times. Distinct nucleotide sequences in the sample also encode this CDR3. The chain recombines TRBV6-4 with TRBJ2-7; 11 nucleotides match TRBD2. With V trimmed by 3 bases and J by 0 bases, 1 base remained unmatched. The CDR3 runs to 15 residues. Germline V gene data show CDR1 as MRHNA and CDR2 as SNTAGT. The CDR3 region is CASSETSGSSYEQYF. In DNA form, the CDR3 reads TGTGCCAGCAGTGAAACTAGCGGGAGCTCCTACGAGCAGTACTTC.

As DNA, the CDR3 is TGTGCCAGCAGCGCAGGAGGGGAGCAGTTCTTC. Translated: CASSAGGEQFF. The rearrangement joins TRBV5-4 to TRBJ2-1; the D gene is possibly TRBD2 (6 bases). Germline V gene data show CDR1 as SGHNT and CDR2 as YYREEE (reference sequence). Trimming removed 4 bases at V and 10 bases at J, with 9 bases between. The CDR3 contains 11 residues.

The gene calls are TRBV4-1 and TRBJ2-1; maybe TRBD2 (6 bases). This CDR3 is built from 13 residues. V was cut by 5 bases and J by 6 bases, with 11 bases left in between. CDR1 MGHRA and CDR2 YSYEKL come from the germline V gene. CDR3 sequence: CASSSRGVNEQFF. The CDR3 DNA reads as TGCGCCAGCAGCTCACGCGGGGTCAATGAGCAGTTCTTC.

This clone came up a few times. The gene calls are TRBV7-8 and TRBJ2-7; D could derive from TRBD1 or TRBD2 (5 bases each). The CDR3 runs to 15 residues. Trimming shortened V by 2 bases and J by 7 bases, and 18 bases separated the two germline ends. CDR1 and CDR2 from the germline V gene are SGHVS and FQNEAQ. In nucleotides, the CDR3 is TGTGCCAGCAGCTTAACCCCCGGGACCAGAGAAGAGCAGTACTTC. Amino acids: CASSLTPGTREEQYF.

This clone appeared once. This chain connects TRBV18 to TRBJ1-1, with D hard to call. The germline V gene encodes CDR1 KGHSH and CDR2 LQKENI. The CDR3 contains 13 residues. V dropped 3 bases and J dropped 7 bases, with 12 bases sitting between them. CDR3 DNA: TGTGCCAGCTCACCCAGCCAGATTCTTGAAGCTTTCTTT. It is translated as CASSPSQILEAFF.

The gene calls are TRBV19 and TRBJ1-1; D gene unclear. In germline, CDR1 is LNHDA, CDR2 SQIVND (reference sequence). V lost 0 bases and J 1 base, leaving 12 bases between the germline ends. This CDR3 region has 16 residues. In DNA form, the CDR3 reads TGTGCCAGTAGTATAGATCACGCAGGCCCGAACACTGAAGCTTTCTTT. The encoded protein is CASSIDHAGPNTEAFF.

The chain has TRBV30 and TRBJ1-2; 7 nucleotides agree with TRBD1. Germline trimming cut 5 bases from V and 5 bases from J; bases unmatched to any gene: 11. The CDR3 sequence is 14 residues long. CDR1 and CDR2 (germline): GTSNPN, SVGIG (reference sequence). CDR3 in DNA: TGTGCCTGGGAGCGGGACAGAACCGCTTATGGCTACACCTTC. Protein product: CAWERDRTAYGYTF.

This clone was counted between two and nine times. J is TRBJ1-1 and V is TRBV5-6, with TRBD1 matching over 7 bases. V lost 4 bases and J lost 6; bases outside the gene matches: 9. CDR1 is SGHDT and CDR2 is YYEEEE in the germline V gene. The CDR3 is made up of 14 amino acids. Here the CDR3 reads CASSSYRGYPEAFF. The CDR3 DNA reads as TGTGCCAGCAGCAGTTACAGGGGTTATCCTGAAGCTTTCTTT.

This rearrangement joins TRBV19 to TRBJ2-7; D not resolved. V was clipped by 5 bases and J by 6 bases, with 11 bases between them. CDR3 length: 12 residues. The germline gives CDR1 LNHDA, CDR2 SQIVND (reference sequence). The CDR3 protein is CASSFTRSEQYF. As DNA, the CDR3 is TGTGCCAGTAGTTTCACCCGGTCCGAGCAGTACTTC.

This chain links TRBV6-5 with TRBJ2-1, with D uncertain. Germline values: CDR1 MNHEY, CDR2 SVGAGI. The CDR3 sequence is 15 residues long. Trimming removed 2 bases at V and 0 bases at J, with 8 bases between. This CDR3 reads CASSYGSSSYNEQFF. The CDR3 nucleotides are TGTGCCAGCAGTTACGGGTCTAGCTCCTACAATGAGCAGTTCTTC.

The rearrangement uses TRBV6-5 and TRBJ1-3; unclear D gene. The ends were cut back, 7 bases at V and 4 bases at J, with 2 bases in the middle. The length of the CDR3 is 10 residues. Germline CDR1 and CDR2: MNHEY and SVGAGI. The CDR3 DNA reads TGTGCCAGCACCGGAAACACCATATATTTT. The encoded protein is CASTGNTIYF.

The V and J genes are TRBV7-6 and TRBJ1-6; no firm D call. From germline, CDR1 is SGHVS and CDR2 FNYEAQ. This CDR3 comprises 12 residues. V lost 4 bases and J 8 bases, leaving 6 bases between the germline ends. CDR3 in DNA: TGTGCCAGCAGCTCGTCCGATTCACCCCTCCACTTT. Residues: CASSSSDSPLHF.

This sequence joins TRBV2 and TRBJ1-5; unclear D gene. Trimming took 7 bases from V and 5 from J, leaving 12 bases between them. Germline CDR1 and CDR2: SNHLY and FYNNEI. The CDR3 runs 13 residues. CDR3 in amino acids: CASTGIGDQPQHF. DNA of the CDR3: TGTGCCAGCACCGGGATCGGCGATCAGCCCCAGCATTTT.

The CDR3, as DNA: TGTGCCAGCAGCGGAGCGGGCAATGAGCAGTTCTTC. The encoded protein is CASSGAGNEQFF. The chain joins TRBV2 to TRBJ2-1; D is possibly TRBD2 (6 bases). V was trimmed by 6 bases and J by 6 bases, leaving 9 bases between them. Germline values: CDR1 SNHLY, CDR2 FYNNEI. The length of the CDR3 is 12 residues.

The J gene is TRBJ2-2, the V gene TRBV4-2; 8 nucleotides match TRBD2. CDR3 size: 17 residues. V lost 1 base, J lost 5 bases, and 9 bases stayed unmatched. Germline V CDR1 and CDR2: LGHNA, YNFKEQ. CDR3 bases: TGTGCCAGCAGCCAAGGATCTAGCGGGTCATTGACCGGGGAGCTGTTTTTT. Translated: CASSQGSSGSLTGELFF.

This clone has just one count. The chain carries TRBV6-6 and TRBJ1-3, with D unresolved. The germline gives CDR1 MNHNY, CDR2 SVGAGI (reference sequence). The ends were cut back, 8 bases at V and 0 bases at J, with 14 bases in the middle. CDR3 length: 15 amino acids. This CDR3 is CASQQDLSSGNTIYF. DNA of the CDR3: TGTGCCAGCCAACAAGACCTCTCCTCTGGAAACACCATATATTTT.